The clone carrying this T cell receptor beta chain has at least ten counts. This sample's treatment: skin biopsy from PPD injection site in Mantoux-positive individual. Input was roughly 1 to 1000 ng of DNase-treated total RNA without cell sorting. This CDR3 is built from 18 residues. Losses at the gene ends were 4 bases for V and 3 bases for J; bases not matched to a gene: 14. Germline loops: CDR1 LGHDT, CDR2 YNNKEL (reference sequence). These data belong to a study of naive and memory T cell subsets. Alpha and beta constant region primers primed reverse transcription for blood and skin samples. TCRdb redid the calling of the UMI-ligation and nested PCR reads with MiXCR, one entry per CDR3 protein. The sample records about 18,000 distinct CDR3 sequences, 8.5% to 10% being singletons.

The input for sequencing was skin, taken from a tuberculin skin test site. V and J are TRBV3-1 and TRBJ2-3; 9 nucleotides match TRBD2. This clonotype was sampled from an adult in good health. CDR3 DNA: TGTGCCAGCAGCCTCATGCCGACTGGCGGGGGGGCAACAGATACGCAGTATTTT. The encoded protein is CASSLMPTGGGATDTQYF.